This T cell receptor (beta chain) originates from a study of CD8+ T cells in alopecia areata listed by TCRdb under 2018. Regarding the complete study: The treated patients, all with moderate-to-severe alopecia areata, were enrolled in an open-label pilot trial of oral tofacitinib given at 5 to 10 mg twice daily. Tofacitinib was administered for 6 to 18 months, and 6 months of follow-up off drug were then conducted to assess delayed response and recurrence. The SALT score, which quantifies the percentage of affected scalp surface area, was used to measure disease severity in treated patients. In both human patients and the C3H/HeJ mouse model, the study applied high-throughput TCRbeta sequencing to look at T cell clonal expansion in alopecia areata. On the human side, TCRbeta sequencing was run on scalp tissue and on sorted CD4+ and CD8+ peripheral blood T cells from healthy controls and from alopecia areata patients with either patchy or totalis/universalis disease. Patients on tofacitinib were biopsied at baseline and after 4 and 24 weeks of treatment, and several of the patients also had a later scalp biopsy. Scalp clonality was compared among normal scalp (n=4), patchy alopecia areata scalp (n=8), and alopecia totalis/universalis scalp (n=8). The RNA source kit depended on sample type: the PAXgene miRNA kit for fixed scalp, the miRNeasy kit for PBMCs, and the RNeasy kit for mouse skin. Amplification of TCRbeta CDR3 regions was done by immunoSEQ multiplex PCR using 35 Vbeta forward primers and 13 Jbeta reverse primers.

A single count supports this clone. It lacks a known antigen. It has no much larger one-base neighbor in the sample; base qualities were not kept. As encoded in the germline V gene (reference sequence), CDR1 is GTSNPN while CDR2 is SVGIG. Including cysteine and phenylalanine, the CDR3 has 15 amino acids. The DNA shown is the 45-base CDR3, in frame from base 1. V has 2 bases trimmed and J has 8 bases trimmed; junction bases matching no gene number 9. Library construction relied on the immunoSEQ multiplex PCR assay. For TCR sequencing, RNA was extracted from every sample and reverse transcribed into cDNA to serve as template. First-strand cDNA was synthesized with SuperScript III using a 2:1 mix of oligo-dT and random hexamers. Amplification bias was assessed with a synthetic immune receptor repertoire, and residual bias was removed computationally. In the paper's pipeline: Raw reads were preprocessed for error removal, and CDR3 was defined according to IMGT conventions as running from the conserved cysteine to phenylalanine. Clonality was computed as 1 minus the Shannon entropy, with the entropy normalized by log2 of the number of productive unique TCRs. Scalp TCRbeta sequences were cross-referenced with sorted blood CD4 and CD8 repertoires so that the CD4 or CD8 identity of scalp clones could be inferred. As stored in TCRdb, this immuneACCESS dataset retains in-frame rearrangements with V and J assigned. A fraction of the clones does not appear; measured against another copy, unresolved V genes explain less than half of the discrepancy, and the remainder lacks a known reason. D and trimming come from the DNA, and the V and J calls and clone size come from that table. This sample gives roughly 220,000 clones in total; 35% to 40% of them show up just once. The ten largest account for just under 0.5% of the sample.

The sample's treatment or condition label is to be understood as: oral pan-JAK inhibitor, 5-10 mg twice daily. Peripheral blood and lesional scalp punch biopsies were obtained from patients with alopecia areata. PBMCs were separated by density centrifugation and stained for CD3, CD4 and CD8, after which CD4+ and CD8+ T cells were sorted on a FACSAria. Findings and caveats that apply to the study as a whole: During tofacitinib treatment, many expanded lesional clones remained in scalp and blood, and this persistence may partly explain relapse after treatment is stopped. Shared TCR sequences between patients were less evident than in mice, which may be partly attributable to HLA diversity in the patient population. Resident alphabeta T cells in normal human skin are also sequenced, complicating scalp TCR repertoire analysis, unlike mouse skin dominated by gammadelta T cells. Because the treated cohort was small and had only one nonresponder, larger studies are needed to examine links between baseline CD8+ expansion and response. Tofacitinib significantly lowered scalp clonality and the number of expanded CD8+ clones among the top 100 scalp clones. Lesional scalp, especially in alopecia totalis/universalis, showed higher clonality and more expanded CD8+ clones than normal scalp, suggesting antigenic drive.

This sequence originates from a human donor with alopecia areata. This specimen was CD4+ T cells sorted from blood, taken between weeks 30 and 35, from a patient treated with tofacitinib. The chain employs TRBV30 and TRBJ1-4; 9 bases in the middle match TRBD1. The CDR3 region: CAWSTTGGFGEKLFF. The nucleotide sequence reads TGTGCCTGGAGTACTACAGGGGGCTTCGGGGAAAAACTGTTTTTT.